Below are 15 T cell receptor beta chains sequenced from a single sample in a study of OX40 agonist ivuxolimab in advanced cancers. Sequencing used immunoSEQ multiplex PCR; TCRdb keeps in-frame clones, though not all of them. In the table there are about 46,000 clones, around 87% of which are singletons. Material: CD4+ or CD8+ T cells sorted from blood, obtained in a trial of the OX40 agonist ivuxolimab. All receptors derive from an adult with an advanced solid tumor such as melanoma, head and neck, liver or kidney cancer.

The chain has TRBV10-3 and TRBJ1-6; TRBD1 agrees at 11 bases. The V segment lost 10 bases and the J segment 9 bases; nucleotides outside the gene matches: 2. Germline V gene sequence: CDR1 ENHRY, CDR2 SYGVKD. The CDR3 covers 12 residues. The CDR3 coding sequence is TGTGCCACCGGGACAGGGGGTTCACCCCTCCACTTT. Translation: CATGTGGSPLHF.

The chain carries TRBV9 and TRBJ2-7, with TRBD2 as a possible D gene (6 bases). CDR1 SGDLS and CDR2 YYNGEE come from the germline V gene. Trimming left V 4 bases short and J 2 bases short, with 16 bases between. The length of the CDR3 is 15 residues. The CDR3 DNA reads TGTGCCAGCAGCCCCGGGAGCGGTATACCCTACGAGCAGTACTTC. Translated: CASSPGSGIPYEQYF.

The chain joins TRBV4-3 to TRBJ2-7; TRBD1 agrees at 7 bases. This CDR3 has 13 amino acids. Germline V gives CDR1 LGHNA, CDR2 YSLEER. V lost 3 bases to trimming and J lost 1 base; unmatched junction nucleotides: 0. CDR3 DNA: TGCGCCAGCAGCCACAGGGGGTCCTACGAGCAGTACTTC. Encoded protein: CASSHRGSYEQYF.

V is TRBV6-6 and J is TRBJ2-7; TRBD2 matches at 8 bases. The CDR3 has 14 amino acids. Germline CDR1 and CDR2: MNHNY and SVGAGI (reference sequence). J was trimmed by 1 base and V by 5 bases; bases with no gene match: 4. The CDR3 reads CASSPGLASYEQYF. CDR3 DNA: TGTGCCAGCAGTCCCGGACTAGCTTCCTACGAGCAGTACTTC.

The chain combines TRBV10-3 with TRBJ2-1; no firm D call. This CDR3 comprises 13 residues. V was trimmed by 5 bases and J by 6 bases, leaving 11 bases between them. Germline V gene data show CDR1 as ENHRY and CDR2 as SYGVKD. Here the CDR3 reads CAISIDGINEQFF. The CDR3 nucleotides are TGTGCCATCAGTATCGACGGTATCAATGAGCAGTTCTTC.

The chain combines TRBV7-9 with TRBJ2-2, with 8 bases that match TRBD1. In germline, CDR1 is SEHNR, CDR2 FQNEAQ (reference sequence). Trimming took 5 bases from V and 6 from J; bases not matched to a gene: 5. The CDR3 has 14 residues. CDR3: CASSPAGGSGELFF. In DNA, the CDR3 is TGTGCCAGCAGCCCTGCAGGGGGCTCCGGGGAGCTGTTTTTT.

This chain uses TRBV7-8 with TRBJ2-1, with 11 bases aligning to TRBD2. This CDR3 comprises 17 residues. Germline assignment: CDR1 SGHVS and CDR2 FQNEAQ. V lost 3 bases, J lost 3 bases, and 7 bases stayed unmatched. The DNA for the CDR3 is TGTGCCAGCAGCTTCAACCCGACTAGCGGGAACTACAATGAGCAGTTCTTC. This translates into CASSFNPTSGNYNEQFF.

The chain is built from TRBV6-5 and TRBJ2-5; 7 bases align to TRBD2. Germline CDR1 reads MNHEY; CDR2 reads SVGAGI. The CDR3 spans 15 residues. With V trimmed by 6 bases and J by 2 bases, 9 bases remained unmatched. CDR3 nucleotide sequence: TGTGCCAGCAGCCCATGGGCGGGAGAACAAGAGACCCAGTACTTC. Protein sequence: CASSPWAGEQETQYF.

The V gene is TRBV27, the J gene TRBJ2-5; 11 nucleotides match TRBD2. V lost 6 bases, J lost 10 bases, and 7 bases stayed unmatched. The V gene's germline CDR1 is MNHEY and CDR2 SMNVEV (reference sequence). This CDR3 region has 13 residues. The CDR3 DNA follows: TGTGCCAGCAGGCCCACTAGCGGGAGATACCAGTACTTC. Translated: CASRPTSGRYQYF.

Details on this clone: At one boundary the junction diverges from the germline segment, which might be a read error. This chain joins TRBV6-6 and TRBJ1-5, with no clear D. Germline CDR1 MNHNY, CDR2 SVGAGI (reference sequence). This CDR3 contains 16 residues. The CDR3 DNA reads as TGTGCCAGCAGTAACTCCCAGTGGGCCAGAAATCAGCCCCAGCATTTT. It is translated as CASSNSQWARNQPQHF.

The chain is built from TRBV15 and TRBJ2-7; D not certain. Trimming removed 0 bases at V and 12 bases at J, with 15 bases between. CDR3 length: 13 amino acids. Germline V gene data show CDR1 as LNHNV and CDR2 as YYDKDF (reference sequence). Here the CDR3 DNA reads TGTGCCACCAGCAGAGATCGTAGGACCCCATGGTACTTC. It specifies CATSRDRRTPWYF. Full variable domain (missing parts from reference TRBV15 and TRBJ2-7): DAMVIQNPRYQVTQFGKPVTLSCSQTLNHNVMYWYQQKSSQAPKLLFHYYDKDFNNEADTPDNFQSRRPNTSFCFLDIRSPGLGDTAMYLCATSRDRRTPWYFGPGTRLTVT.

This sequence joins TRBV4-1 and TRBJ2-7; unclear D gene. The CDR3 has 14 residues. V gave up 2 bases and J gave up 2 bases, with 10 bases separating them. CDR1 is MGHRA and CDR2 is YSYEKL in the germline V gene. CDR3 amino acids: CASSQPHPAYEQYF. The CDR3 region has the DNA TGCGCCAGCAGCCAACCCCATCCAGCCTACGAGCAGTACTTC.

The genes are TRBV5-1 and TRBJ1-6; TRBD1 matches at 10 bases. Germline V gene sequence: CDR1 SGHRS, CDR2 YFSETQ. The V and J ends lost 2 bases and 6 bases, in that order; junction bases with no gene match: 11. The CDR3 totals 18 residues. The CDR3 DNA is TGCGCCAGCAGCTTAGGGACAGGGGACGAAGTACCTAATTCACCCCTCCACTTT. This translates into CASSLGTGDEVPNSPLHF.

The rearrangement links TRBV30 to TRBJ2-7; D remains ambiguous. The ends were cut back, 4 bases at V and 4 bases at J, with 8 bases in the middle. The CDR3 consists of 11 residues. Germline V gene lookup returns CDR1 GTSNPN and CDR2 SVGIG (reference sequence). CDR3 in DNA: TGTGCCTGGACGGTAGGTTACGAGCAGTACTTC. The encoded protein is CAWTVGYEQYF.

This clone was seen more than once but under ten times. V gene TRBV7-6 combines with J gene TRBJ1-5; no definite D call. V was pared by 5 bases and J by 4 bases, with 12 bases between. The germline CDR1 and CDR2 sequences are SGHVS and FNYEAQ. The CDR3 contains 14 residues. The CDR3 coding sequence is TGTGCCAGCAGCCCCGGGCTACTGAATCAGCCCCAGCATTTT. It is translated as CASSPGLLNQPQHF.